Listed below are T cell receptor beta chains from one sample, sequenced in a study of shared clonotypes between healthy human individuals. The table came from immunoSEQ multiplex PCR; TCRdb's copy has only in-frame clones and leaves some out. The table records hundreds of thousands of clones, 75% to 80% of them present only once. Specimen: PBMCs. These TCRs come from a woman aged 40 to 50 in good health. Some clones in this sample may be carry-over from other donors' samples. CDR3s include the opening cysteine and the closing phenylalanine or tryptophan. D genes are given only for firm matches. Part of the rows lack a size; the others show once, few, many or a class for expanded clones.

TGTGCCAGCAGCTTGGGGGCCGCGAACTATGGCTACACCTTC,CASSLGAANYGYTF,once,14,TRBV5-6,TRBJ1-2,-
TGTGCCAGCATGTACCAAGAGACCCAGTACTTC,CASMYQETQYF,few,11,TRBV2,TRBJ2-5,-
TGTGCCAGCAGCCAAGATGGCGAGTACGAGCAGTACTTC,CASSQDGEYEQYF,-,13,TRBV14,TRBJ2-7,-
TGTGCCAGCAGTGAAGCCGGATTTAGCTCCTACGAGCAGTACTTC,CASSEAGFSSYEQYF,-,15,TRBV2,TRBJ2-7,-
TGTGCCAGCGGTACGGGACCGACCTACGAGCAGTACTTC,CASGTGPTYEQYF,many,13,TRBV28,TRBJ2-7,-
TGTGCCAGCAGGGGGACAGGTAGCAATCAGCCCCAGCATTTT,CASRGTGSNQPQHF,once,14,TRBV6-5,TRBJ1-5,TRBD1
TGTGCCAGCAGCAAACGACTAGCGGGAGTCACCGGGGAGCTGTTTTTT,CASSKRLAGVTGELFF,-,16,TRBV9,TRBJ2-2,TRBD2
TGTGCCAGCAGTATCTCCCGACGGGGTTGGAATCAGCCCCAGCATTTT,CASSISRRGWNQPQHF,few,16,TRBV28,TRBJ1-5,-
TGTGCCAGCAGCCTAAGGGCAGACAATGAGCAGTTCTTC,CASSLRADNEQFF,-,13,TRBV7-9,TRBJ2-1,-
TGTGCCAGCAGCCGAAATCTAGCGGGTTACGAGCAGTACTTC,CASSRNLAGYEQYF,-,14,TRBV11-1,TRBJ2-7,TRBD2
TGTGCCAGTAGTTCAGGGGTTGGCAATCAGCCCCAGCATTTT,CASSSGVGNQPQHF,few,14,TRBV19,TRBJ1-5,-
TGTGCCAGCAGCTTGGGGGGACAGGCTGCCGGGGAGCTGTTTTTT,CASSLGGQAAGELFF,-,15,TRBV5-4,TRBJ2-2,TRBD1
TGTGCCAGCAGCGCGACCGGGAATGAGCAGTTCTTC,CASSATGNEQFF,-,12,TRBV7-9,TRBJ2-1,-
TGTGCCAGCAGCCCGGGACAGGATTATGGCTACACCTTC,CASSPGQDYGYTF,-,13,TRBV11-2,TRBJ1-2,TRBD1
TGTGCCAGCAGCCATAGGGGCCGAGGAGATGAAAAACTGTTTTTT,CASSHRGRGDEKLFF,-,15,TRBV5-8,TRBJ1-4,-
TGTGCAAGTCGCTTAGATCTGCTGAGCTCCTACAATGAGCAGTTCTTC,CASRLDLLSSYNEQFF,-,16,TRBV12-2,TRBJ2-1,-
TGTGCCAGCAGTTACCTGGGAGGGTCGAACACCGGGGAGCTGTTTTTT,CASSYLGGSNTGELFF,-,16,TRBV6-6,TRBJ2-2,TRBD2
TGTGCCAGCAGAGGACAGGGCTACGAGCAGTACTTC,CASRGQGYEQYF,-,12,TRBV28,TRBJ2-7,TRBD1
TGTGCCAGCAGCCAAGAATACCAGGGGAGAGATGGCTACACCTTC,CASSQEYQGRDGYTF,-,15,TRBV4-2,TRBJ1-2,-
TGTGCCTGGACCCAGACGGGTTCACCCCTCCACTTT,CAWTQTGSPLHF,-,12,TRBV30,TRBJ1-6,-
TGTGCCAGCAGCGTAAGGGATGGGAACTATGGCTACACCTTC,CASSVRDGNYGYTF,many,14,TRBV9,TRBJ1-2,-
TGTGCCAGCAGTTCTCTGACAGGGATTCGTAGAGATACGCAGTATTTT,CASSSLTGIRRDTQYF,-,16,TRBV28,TRBJ2-3,TRBD1
TGTGCCAGCAGCCACGCAACTAGCAACGAGCAGTACTTC,CASSHATSNEQYF,few,13,TRBV4-2,TRBJ2-7,-
TGTGCCAGCAGGGGGGCGAGCGAGCAGTACTTC,CASRGASEQYF,-,11,TRBV2,TRBJ2-7,-
TGTGCCAGCAGCGTTACTAGCGGGGCCCACTACGAGCAGTACTTC,CASSVTSGAHYEQYF,-,15,TRBV9,TRBJ2-7,TRBD2
TGTGCCAGCAGCCGGGGGGACTTTGGAGATACGCAGTATTTT,CASSRGDFGDTQYF,-,14,TRBV7-9,TRBJ2-3,TRBD2